One sample yielded the 4 T cell receptor beta chains listed below, sequenced in a study of post-analysis software for immune sequencing data. General observations from the study: With TRBV5-6, TRBV5-1 and TRBV20-1 included, about five TRBV segments were more frequent in patients than in controls.

Every TCR beta cDNA library bore unique molecular identifiers. TCRdb re-analysed the PCR reads in MiXCR, keeping a single row per CDR3 protein. The profile shows around 260,000 distinct CDR3 sequences, 30% to 45% of them singletons. For these TCRs, the target antigens are not known. Sequencing input: blood. The source of these receptors is a girl aged 10 to 17 with multiple sclerosis.

In this sample, this clonotype turned up many times. This rearrangement joins TRBV4-1 to TRBJ2-3; 9 bases align to TRBD2. Germline V CDR1 and CDR2: MGHRA, YSYEKL. The CDR3 runs to 16 residues. Losses at the gene ends were 1 base for V and 0 bases for J; bases not matched to a gene: 2. The CDR3 bases are TGCGCCAGCAGCCAAGGCCTAGCGGGAAGCACAGATACGCAGTATTTT. It yields the protein CASSQGLAGSTDTQYF.

The gene calls are TRBV29-1 and TRBJ2-2; D call uncertain. This CDR3 spans 13 amino acids. Trimming pared 3 bases from V and 7 bases from J, leaving 12 bases between. The germline V gene encodes CDR1 SQVTM and CDR2 ANQGSEA. CDR3 sequence: CSVDQGAGGELFF. CDR3 bases: TGCAGCGTTGACCAAGGCGCCGGCGGGGAGCTGTTTTTT.

This clonotype was counted between two and nine times. The chain uses TRBV29-1 and TRBJ1-2; D not resolved. The CDR3 has 11 amino acids. Trimming cost V 8 bases and J 6 bases, with 13 bases left between them. Looked up from germline, CDR1 is SQVTM and CDR2 is ANQGSEA. The CDR3 sequence is CSHPIGDGYTF. For the CDR3, the DNA is TGCAGCCATCCAATTGGGGATGGCTACACCTTC. The entire variable domain, with the rest obtained from reference TRBV29-1 and TRBJ1-2, is as follows: SAVISQKPSRDICQRGTSLTIQCQVDSQVTMMFWYRQQPGQSLTLIATANQGSEATYESGFVIDKFPISRPNLTFSTLTVSNMSPEDSSIYLCSHPIGDGYTFGSGTRLTVV.

This clonotype came up a few times. A much larger clone is a single base away; this may be a read error. The chain carries TRBV20-1 and TRBJ2-5; 10 nucleotides agree with TRBD1. This CDR3 has 13 residues. Germline assignment: CDR1 DFQATT and CDR2 SNEGSKA (reference sequence). The junction had 10 bases not matched to a gene; V was cut back by 4 bases and J by 11 bases. Here the CDR3 reads CSATGTGANEQYF. CDR3 bases: TGCAGTGCTACCGGGACAGGGGCGAATGAGCAGTACTTC.